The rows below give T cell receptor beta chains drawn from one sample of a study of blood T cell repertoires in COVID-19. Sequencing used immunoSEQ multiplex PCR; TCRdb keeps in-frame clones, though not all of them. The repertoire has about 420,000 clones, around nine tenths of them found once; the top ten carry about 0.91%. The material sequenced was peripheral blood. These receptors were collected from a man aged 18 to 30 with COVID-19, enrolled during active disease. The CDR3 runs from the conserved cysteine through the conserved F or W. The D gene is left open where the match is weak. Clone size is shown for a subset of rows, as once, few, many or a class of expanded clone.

cdr3_aa: CASSQEARGDETQYF; cdr3_nt: TGTGCCAGCAGCCAAGAGGCGCGGGGGGATGAGACCCAGTACTTC; d_call: TRBD2; clone_size: NA; v_call: TRBV3-1/TRBV3-2; j_call: TRBJ2-5
cdr3_aa: CASNDQGGRYGYTF; cdr3_nt: TGTGCCAGCAACGACCAGGGGGGCAGGTATGGCTACACCTTC; d_call: TRBD1; clone_size: NA; v_call: TRBV6-5; j_call: TRBJ1-2
cdr3_aa: CASSDPGLAGFSYNEQFF; cdr3_nt: TGTGCCAGTAGTGATCCGGGACTAGCGGGGTTCTCCTACAATGAGCAGTTCTTC; d_call: TRBD2; clone_size: NA; v_call: TRBV19; j_call: TRBJ2-1
cdr3_aa: CASSATGTGGHEQFF; cdr3_nt: TGTGCCAGCAGTGCTACCGGGACAGGGGGGCATGAGCAGTTCTTC; d_call: TRBD1; clone_size: NA; v_call: TRBV2; j_call: TRBJ2-1
cdr3_aa: CATSRERVGYTEAFF; cdr3_nt: TGTGCCACCAGCAGAGAGCGGGTGGGGTACACTGAAGCTTTCTTT; d_call: NA; clone_size: NA; v_call: TRBV15; j_call: TRBJ1-1
cdr3_aa: CASRREGLAGNRTGELFF; cdr3_nt: TGTGCCAGCAGGCGTGAGGGACTAGCGGGAAATCGTACCGGGGAGCTGTTTTTT; d_call: TRBD2; clone_size: NA; v_call: TRBV7-9; j_call: TRBJ2-2
cdr3_aa: CASWRRGAKNIQYF; cdr3_nt: TGTGCCAGCTGGCGGCGGGGGGCTAAAAACATTCAGTACTTC; d_call: TRBD2; clone_size: NA; v_call: TRBV6-5; j_call: TRBJ2-4
cdr3_aa: CASSPGIGAKNIQYF; cdr3_nt: TGTGCCAGCAGCCCCGGTATTGGTGCCAAAAACATTCAGTACTTC; d_call: NA; clone_size: NA; v_call: TRBV7-9; j_call: TRBJ2-4
cdr3_aa: CASSLAGGTSNEQFF; cdr3_nt: TGTGCCAGCAGCTTAGCAGGGGGAACCTCCAATGAGCAGTTCTTC; d_call: NA; clone_size: NA; v_call: TRBV7-6; j_call: TRBJ2-1
cdr3_aa: CASSPSKGTSGGTDTQYF; cdr3_nt: TGTGCCAGCAGCCCCTCAAAAGGGACTAGCGGGGGAACAGATACGCAGTATTTT; d_call: TRBD2; clone_size: NA; v_call: TRBV3-1/TRBV3-2; j_call: TRBJ2-3
cdr3_aa: CASRYGRKEGPTNEKLFF; cdr3_nt: TGTGCCAGTAGGTACGGACGGAAGGAGGGCCCAACTAATGAAAAACTGTTTTTT; d_call: NA; clone_size: NA; v_call: TRBV19; j_call: TRBJ1-4
cdr3_aa: CASSLALAKNIQYF; cdr3_nt: TGTGCCAGCAGCTTAGCTTTAGCCAAAAACATTCAGTACTTC; d_call: NA; clone_size: NA; v_call: TRBV11-2; j_call: TRBJ2-4
cdr3_aa: CAWSAYSGSYEQYF; cdr3_nt: TGTGCCTGGAGTGCCTATAGTGGTTCCTACGAGCAGTACTTC; d_call: NA; clone_size: NA; v_call: TRBV30; j_call: TRBJ2-7
cdr3_aa: CASSLRQGQGDIQYF; cdr3_nt: TGCGCCAGCAGCCTCAGACAGGGGCAGGGCGACATTCAGTACTTC; d_call: TRBD1; clone_size: NA; v_call: TRBV5-1; j_call: TRBJ2-4
cdr3_aa: CSASYGANQPQHF; cdr3_nt: TGCAGTGCTAGTTATGGAGCCAATCAGCCCCAGCATTTT; d_call: NA; clone_size: NA; v_call: TRBV20-1; j_call: TRBJ1-5
cdr3_aa: CASSLAGSGDGNEQFF; cdr3_nt: TGCGCCAGCAGCTTGGCCGGGTCGGGAGACGGCAATGAGCAGTTCTTC; d_call: NA; clone_size: once; v_call: TRBV5-1; j_call: TRBJ2-1